The 28 T cell receptor beta chains presented below share a single source sample, sequenced in a study of CD8+ T cells in alopecia areata. Sorting of pooled cutaneous lymph node cells was based on CD4, CD8alpha, NKG2D, NKG2ACE and other markers. RNA extraction was followed by reverse transcription into cDNA, which acted as the sequencing template. Sequencing used immunoSEQ multiplex PCR; TCRdb keeps in-frame clones, though not all of them. Sampling found 200,000 to 300,000 clones, none seen once. Source material: CD4+ T cells sorted from a lymph node. All receptors come from a C3H/HeJ mouse with alopecia areata. The MHC haplotype of this mouse line is H2-k.

In the case of this clone: The genes are named according to mouse. The read terminates 4 residues before the CDR3 end, so the remaining end is supplied by the germline J gene. Within the sample, other DNA sequences also encode this same CDR3. This rearrangement joins TRBV1 to TRBJ2-3; 11 bases map to TRBD2. Trimming at V came to 3 bases and at J to 0 bases, leaving 5 bases not matched to a gene. The CDR3 has 17 amino acids. Germline CDR1 and CDR2: NSQYPW and LRSPGD (reference sequence). The CDR3 loop is CTCSAPGTGGSAETLYF. CDR3 bases read: TGCACCTGCAGTGCCCCCGGGACTGGGGGTAGTGCAGAA.

A few counts support this clone. All gene names here are mouse names. The read ends 4 residues early relative to the CDR3; the germline J gene fills the gap. Distinct nucleotide sequences in the sample also encode this CDR3. The V and J genes are TRBV13-2 and TRBJ2-5; 8 positions match TRBD1. Germline CDR1 is NNHNN and CDR2 is SYGAGS (reference sequence). This CDR3 is 13 amino acids long. CDR3 DNA (partial): TGTGCCAGCGGTGACAGGGGGCGAGAC. Translated, it gives CASGDRGRD. In full, the CDR3 is CASGDRGRDTQYF.

This clone was detected a few times. Mouse gene names apply. The CDR3 end is not reached by the read, which stops 4 residues before it; the germline J gene fills it in. This specimen includes other DNA sequences encoding the same CDR3. The chain is built from TRBV13-3 and TRBJ2-3; 8 bases align to TRBD2. The CDR3 runs to 14 residues. The junction had 2 bases not matched to a gene; V was cut back by 5 bases and J by 0 bases. CDR1 NNHDY and CDR2 SYVADS come from the germline V gene. The part of the CDR3 DNA that was read is TGTGCCAGCAGATACTGGGGGAGTGCAGAA. Translating it yields CASRYWGSAE. In full, the CDR3 reads CASRYWGSAETLYF.

This clone was recorded a few times. The gene names given are mouse names. The DNA ends 4 residues before the CDR3 does, and the rest of the CDR3 is filled in from the germline J gene. The chain carries TRBV13-1 and TRBJ2-7, with D perhaps TRBD2 (6 bases). The CDR3 is 14 residues long. In germline, CDR1 is NSHNY, CDR2 SYGAGN. CDR3 bases read: TGTGCCAGCAGTGATGCCCTGGGGCGGTAT. Translation gives CASSDALGRY. The entire CDR3 protein reads CASSDALGRYEQYF.

This clone has a handful of counts. All gene names here are mouse names. The read finishes 4 residues shy of the CDR3 end, and the germline J gene is used to complete it. The same CDR3 is also encoded by other DNA sequences in this sample. The V gene is TRBV1, the J gene TRBJ2-5; 10 nucleotides line up with TRBD2. There are 15 residues in the CDR3. CDR1 NSQYPW and CDR2 LRSPGD come from the germline V gene (reference sequence). The chain's CDR3 is CTCSAGTGGRDTQYF. The CDR3 bases that were read are TGCACCTGCAGTGCAGGGACTGGGGGTCGGGAC.

Points on this clone: These gene names are mouse names. The read gets to within 4 residues of the CDR3 end, and the germline J gene fills in the rest. The chain has TRBV29 and TRBJ2-7; 9 bases match TRBD1. With 9 bases clipped from V and 2 bases from J, the junction kept 2 bases outside the gene matches. The CDR3 has 12 amino acids. CDR1 is MSHET, CDR2 SYDVDS, per germline. The DNA read from the CDR3 is TGTGCTAGGGGACAGGGTCCCTAT. Amino acids: CARGQGPY. The CDR3 as a whole reads CARGQGPYEQYF.

This clone was counted between two and nine times. The gene names given are mouse names. The read comes to an end 4 residues before the CDR3 does, leaving the germline J gene to fill in the end. The same CDR3 is also encoded by other DNA sequences in this sample. The chain has TRBV14 and TRBJ2-2; 9 bases agree with TRBD1. The V and J ends lost 4 bases and 3 bases, in that order; junction bases with no gene match: 4. CDR3 length: 15 residues. Germline V CDR1 and CDR2: SGHDT, FRDEAV. The sequenced CDR3 bases are TGTGCCAGCAGTCCGACAGGGGGAGACACCGGG. It specifies CASSPTGGDTG. The whole CDR3 is CASSPTGGDTGQLYF.

Remarks on this clone: Gene names follow the mouse nomenclature. The sequence runs out 4 residues before the end of the CDR3; the remainder is reconstructed from the germline J gene. This chain links TRBV17 with TRBJ2-5, with 12 bases that match TRBD2. CDR1 and CDR2 (germline): MNHDT, YYDKIL. The CDR3 extends over 17 amino acids. The ends lost 3 bases at V and 3 bases at J; junction bases unmatched: 7. This chain's CDR3 is CASSSRDWGDQQDTQYF. The sequenced CDR3 bases are TGTGCTAGCAGTAGCAGGGACTGGGGGGACCAACAAGAC.

This clone occurred a few times. Mouse names are used for the genes. The read finishes 4 residues shy of the CDR3 end, and the germline J gene is used to complete it. The chain is built from TRBV13-1 and TRBJ2-5; 10 bases align to TRBD1. The germline V gene encodes CDR1 NSHNY and CDR2 SYGAGN. There are 15 residues in the CDR3. The covered CDR3 bases are TGTGCCAGCAGTGTCGCCGGGACAGGGGAAGAC. Its protein product is CASSVAGTGED. The CDR3 as a whole reads CASSVAGTGEDTQYF.

As to this clone: Mouse names are used for the genes. The sequenced fragment ends 4 residues before the CDR3 boundary, so the rest is inferred from the germline J gene. The chain joins TRBV17 to TRBJ2-3; D unresolved. V lost 5 bases, J lost 0 bases, and 12 bases lay in between. Germline CDR1 is MNHDT and CDR2 is YYDKIL. CDR3 size: 15 residues. The CDR3 DNA, read in part, is TGTGCTAGCAGTCCCGCCAGGCCTAGTGCAGAA. It is translated as CASSPARPSAE. The entire CDR3 reads CASSPARPSAETLYF.

This clone has a handful of counts. The listed genes are named as in mouse. The sample carries other DNA sequences with the same CDR3. CDR3 amino acids: CASSDAGGAQDTQYF. The CDR3 bases that were read are TGTGCCAGCAGTGATGCTGGGGGGGCGCAGGAC. The chain combines TRBV13-1 with TRBJ2-5, with 10 bases identical to TRBD2. The read ends 4 residues before the CDR3 terminus; that terminus is restored from the germline J gene. CDR1 and CDR2 from the germline V gene are NSHNY and SYGAGN. This CDR3 spans 15 amino acids.

This clone was recorded a few times. Gene names are mouse gene names. The read falls 4 residues short of the CDR3 end, and the missing part is taken from the germline J gene. The J gene is TRBJ1-2, the V gene TRBV13-3, with a tentative D call TRBD1 (6 bases). From germline, CDR1 is NNHDY and CDR2 SYVADS. This CDR3 region has 15 residues. Trimming took 3 bases from V and 0 from J, leaving 12 bases between them. This CDR3 is CASSVGQHANSDYTF. CDR3 DNA, as far as it was read: TGTGCCAGCAGTGTAGGACAGCATGCAAACTCC.

Only a few counts were recorded for this clone. The genes are named according to mouse. The CDR3 end is not reached by the read, which stops 4 residues before it; the germline J gene fills it in. The chain has TRBV1 and TRBJ2-1, with 7 bases identical to TRBD1. This CDR3 is built from 15 residues. CDR1 is NSQYPW, CDR2 LRSPGD, per germline (reference sequence). Trimming removed 1 base from V and 6 bases from J; junction bases left unmatched: 6. This CDR3 is CTCSAGQGIGAEQFF. The DNA read from the CDR3 is TGCACCTGCAGTGCAGGACAGGGAATCGGTGCT. Using reference TRBV1 and TRBJ2-1 for the parts outside the CDR3, the full variable domain is VTLLEQNPRWRLVPRGQAVNLRCILKNSQYPWMSWYQQDLQKQLQWLFTLRSPGDKEVKSLPGADYLATRVTDTELRLQVANMSQGRTLYCTCSAGQGIGAEQFFGPGTRLTVL.

Details on this clone: Mouse gene names apply. Coverage ceases 4 residues before the CDR3 finishes, and the germline J gene fills in the end. The chain uses TRBV17 and TRBJ2-7, with 7 bases matching TRBD1. The length of the CDR3 is 13 residues. Germline V gives CDR1 MNHDT, CDR2 YYDKIL. CDR3 DNA (partial): TGTGCTAGCAGTAGTCAGGGGGTTTAT. This encodes CASSSQGVY. The CDR3 as a whole reads CASSSQGVYEQYF.

A word on this clone: Germline and genes: mouse. The read gets to within 4 residues of the CDR3 end, and the germline J gene fills in the rest. This chain connects TRBV13-2 to TRBJ2-7, with TRBD2 matching 8 bases. The CDR3 spans 13 residues. The germline V gene has CDR1 NNHNN and CDR2 SYGAGS (reference sequence). Here the CDR3 reads CASGGWTGYEQYF. CDR3 DNA, as far as it was read: TGTGCCAGCGGGGGCTGGACTGGGTAT.

Comment on this clone: Gene names are the mouse ones. From the germline J gene comes the end of the CDR3, since the read stops 4 residues before it. The chain uses TRBV13-3 and TRBJ2-1; TRBD1 agrees at 7 bases. J gave up 4 bases and V 5 bases, and 3 bases lay outside the gene matches. The CDR3 spans 13 residues. CDR1 is NNHDY, CDR2 SYVADS, per germline. CDR3 loop: CASRGDRYAEQFF. The DNA read from the CDR3 is TGTGCCAGCAGGGGGGACAGATATGCT.

This clone was seen many times. The gene symbols are mouse symbols. The CDR3 goes on 4 residues after the read ends, and that part is filled in from the germline J gene. V gene TRBV19 combines with J gene TRBJ2-1; the D gene is possibly TRBD1 (6 bases). Between the trimmed V and J ends, which lost 6 bases and 4 bases, there was a span of 14 bases. This CDR3 is built from 14 residues. Germline CDR1 FNHDT, CDR2 SITEND (reference sequence). CDR3 DNA, as far as it was read: TGTGCCAGCAACTCTCCGGGACAATATGCT. It specifies CASNSPGQYA. From start to end, the CDR3 is CASNSPGQYAEQFF.

As to this clone: Gene names are mouse gene names. The read comes to an end 4 residues before the CDR3 does, leaving the germline J gene to fill in the end. The chain recombines TRBV29 with TRBJ2-5; 9 nucleotides agree with TRBD1. Germline V gene data show CDR1 as MSHET and CDR2 as SYDVDS. J gave up 2 bases and V 6 bases, and 6 bases lay outside the gene matches. CDR3 size: 15 residues. The CDR3: CASSLPTGGQDTQYF. Partial CDR3 DNA: TGTGCTAGCAGCCTCCCGACAGGGGGCCAAGAC.

On this clone: All gene names here are mouse names. The read falls 4 residues short of the CDR3 end, and the missing part is taken from the germline J gene. The sample holds other DNA sequences that translate to the same CDR3. The chain recombines TRBV19 with TRBJ2-4; a weak D match, TRBD1 (5 bases). Trimming stripped 4 bases from V and 0 bases from J, with 9 bases between. Per the germline V gene, CDR1 is FNHDT and CDR2 is SITEND (reference sequence). The CDR3 covers 14 residues. CDR3 bases read: TGTGCCAGCAGTCCAGACAGTAGTCAAAAC. It specifies CASSPDSSQN. The complete CDR3 reads CASSPDSSQNTLYF.

This clone showed up just a few times. Genes and germline are mouse. The read ends 4 residues shy of where the CDR3 ends; the end is completed using the germline J gene. This chain links TRBV17 with TRBJ1-1; tentative D call: TRBD1 (6 bases). The V gene's germline CDR1 is MNHDT and CDR2 YYDKIL. CDR3 length equals 14 residues. V dropped 3 bases and J dropped 0 bases, with 8 bases sitting between them. The part of the CDR3 DNA that was read is TGTGCTAGCAGTAGGGACAGTCCAAACACA. This translates into CASSRDSPNT. The entire CDR3 sequence reads CASSRDSPNTEVFF.

Comments on this clone: Genes here carry mouse names. The CDR3 end falls 4 residues outside the read, so it is completed with the germline J gene. Other DNA sequences within the sample encode an identical CDR3. The V call is TRBV19, the J call TRBJ1-1, with D possibly being TRBD1 (5 bases). The CDR3 consists of 12 residues. Germline lookup yields CDR1 FNHDT and CDR2 SITEND (reference sequence). The CDR3 bases that were read are TGTGCCAGCAGTATAAGAGGGGAA. Translating gives CASSIRGE. The whole CDR3 sequence is CASSIRGEEVFF.

This clone was detected a few times. Genes here carry mouse names. From the germline J gene comes the end of the CDR3, since the read stops 3 residues before it. This sequence joins TRBV19 and TRBJ1-6; tentatively, D is TRBD1 (6 bases). TRBJ1-6 is reported as an ORF; its role is uncertain. Germline lookup yields CDR1 FNHDT and CDR2 SITEND (reference sequence). The V end lost 4 bases, the J end lost 0 bases, and 14 bases lay between the germline ends. The CDR3 runs 17 residues. The CDR3 reads CASSPGQTTSYNSPLYF. The DNA read from the CDR3 is TGTGCCAGCAGTCCCGGACAGACAACTTCCTATAATTCGCCC.

This clone was picked up a small number of times. Gene names refer to mouse genes. The observed sequence ends 4 residues before the CDR3 terminus, with the missing tail filled in from the germline J gene. The sample carries other DNA sequences with the same CDR3. The rearrangement links TRBV5 to TRBJ2-1; maybe TRBD1 (6 bases). Trimming cost V 1 base and J 1 base, with 8 bases left between them. The CDR3 is 15 amino acids. Germline-derived CDR1 and CDR2 are LGHNA and YNLKQL (reference sequence). CDR3 bases read: TGTGCCAGCAGCCAAGGAAGGGGGAACTATGCT. Amino acid sequence: CASSQGRGNYA. The full CDR3 protein is CASSQGRGNYAEQFF.

Remarks on this clone: The genes are named according to mouse. The observed sequence ends 3 residues before the CDR3 terminus, with the missing tail filled in from the germline J gene. The rearrangement uses TRBV19 and TRBJ1-6; D is uncertain. TRBJ1-6 falls under the ORF class, with uncertain function. CDR1 and CDR2 from the germline V gene are FNHDT and SITEND (reference sequence). Trimming removed 2 bases from V and 4 bases from J, with 7 bases in between. The CDR3 is 14 residues long. The CDR3 sequence is CASSMTSYNSPLYF. Incomplete CDR3 DNA: TGTGCCAGCAGTATGACATCTTATAATTCGCCC.

Concerning this clone: The gene names here belong to mouse. The DNA read from the CDR3 is TGTGCCAGCAGCTTAGGGACTGTTCAAGAC. Amino acids: CASSLGTVQD. The CDR3 in its entirety is CASSLGTVQDTQYF. The rearrangement uses TRBV3 and TRBJ2-5; the D gene is possibly TRBD2 (6 bases). Sequencing ends 4 residues short of the CDR3 end; the germline J gene provides the rest. The CDR3 length is 14 residues. V lost 1 base to trimming and J lost 3 bases, with 8 bases between them. Germline V lookup: CDR1 SNHLY, CDR2 FYNGKV (reference sequence).

This clone was seen more than once but under ten times. Mouse names are used for the genes. The missing CDR3 end, 4 residues past where the read stops, is filled in from the germline J gene. The chain links TRBV31 to TRBJ2-3; TRBD1 matches at 7 bases. CDR3 length: 14 residues. The germline V gene has CDR1 GKSSPN and CDR2 SITVG. V gave up 1 base and J gave up 3 bases; unmatched junction bases: 4. CDR3 loop: CAWSPRQGAETLYF. The CDR3 bases that were read are TGTGCCTGGAGTCCCCGACAGGGCGCAGAA.

A word on this clone: Gene names denote mouse genes. The read terminates 4 residues ahead of where the CDR3 ends, so the germline J gene completes it. The J gene is TRBJ2-5, the V gene TRBV1; D possibly corresponds to TRBD1 (6 bases). Germline V lookup: CDR1 NSQYPW, CDR2 LRSPGD (reference sequence). V shed 4 bases and J shed 2 bases, with 7 bases lying between them. This CDR3 is built from 13 residues. Partial CDR3 DNA: TGCACCTGCAGTGAACAGGGCCAAGAC. It is translated as CTCSEQGQD. The CDR3 in its entirety is CTCSEQGQDTQYF.

In the case of this clone: Gene names are mouse gene names. The CDR3 extends 4 residues past the end of the read, so its final part is completed from the germline J gene. The J gene is TRBJ2-5, the V gene TRBV19, with D perhaps matching TRBD1 (5 bases). Germline V CDR1 and CDR2: FNHDT, SITEND (reference sequence). This CDR3 spans 13 amino acids. Trimming took 6 bases from V and 2 from J, leaving 10 bases between them. The covered CDR3 bases are TGTGCCAGCACCTTAAGGGGCCAAGAC. It codes for CASTLRGQD. The full CDR3 sequence reads CASTLRGQDTQYF.